This T cell receptor beta chain emerged from a study of T cell repertoires in cytomegalovirus infection. Broader study findings: There were HLA-C-restricted CMV-specific TCR beta clonotypes dominating the ex vivo response.

Turning to this clonotype: Its specificity is not known.

TCRdb fed the reads into MiXCR, producing one record per CDR3 protein. The sample carries about 130,000 distinct CDR3 sequences, 32% recorded once. The V end lost 2 bases, the J end lost 12 bases, and 8 bases lay between the germline ends. CDR3 length equals 11 residues. From germline, CDR1 is MNHEY and CDR2 SMNVEV (reference sequence). Source: CD8+ T cells from cultured PBMCs, taken from culture after CMV antigen stimulation. The chain joins TRBV27 to TRBJ2-1; possible D gene TRBD2, 5 bases. The receptor was derived from a human donor in good health (CMV status not recorded). Some clones in this sample may be carry-over from other donors' samples. The CDR3 DNA reads as TGTGCCAGCAGTTTACCGGGAACGCAGTTCTTC. Protein product: CASSLPGTQFF.